These 25 T cell receptor beta chains originate from one sample sequenced in a study of T cell responses to AZD1222 COVID-19 vaccine. The protocol was immunoSEQ multiplex PCR, while the TCRdb copy is restricted to in-frame clones and leaves out a portion. The sample contains 100,000 to 150,000 clones, approximately 90% of which appear only once. The sample here was peripheral blood, taken on day 0 of AZD1222 vaccination. The receptors originated from an adult in good health.

This chain connects TRBV13 to TRBJ2-7; D not resolved. The CDR3 has 14 amino acids. Trimming removed 3 bases from V and 4 bases from J, with 13 bases in between. Germline-derived CDR1 and CDR2 are PRHDT and FYEKMQ (reference sequence). The CDR3 nucleotides are TGTGCCAGCAGCTTTTTAGAACAGACTTACGAGCAGTACTTC. It yields the protein CASSFLEQTYEQYF.

This chain connects TRBV21-1 to TRBJ1-2; no DNA check was done on the table's D call, TRBD1. TRBV21-1 is marked as a pseudogene. This CDR3 has 15 residues. CDR3 sequence: CASLPQGATNYGYTF. DNA of the CDR3: TGTGCCAGCTTACCGCAGGGGGCGACTAACTATGGCTACACCTTC.

This chain connects TRBV25-1 to TRBJ2-2, with D tentatively TRBD1 (6 bases). Germline values: CDR1 MGHDK, CDR2 SYGVNS. Trimming removed 2 bases from V and 6 bases from J, with 7 bases in between. The CDR3 length is 13 residues. The CDR3 region has the DNA TGTGCCAGCAGTGAACAGGGGCCCGGGGAGCTGTTTTTT. Encoded protein: CASSEQGPGELFF. Variable domain in full (rest from reference TRBV25-1 and TRBJ2-2): EADIYQTPRYLVIGTGKKITLECSQTMGHDKMYWYQQDPGMELHLIHYSYGVNSTEKGDLSSESTVSRIRTEHFPLTLESARPSHTSQYLCASSEQGPGELFFGEGSRLTVL.

This clone turned up a few times. The rearrangement links TRBV14 to TRBJ2-7, with D perhaps TRBD1 or TRBD2 (5 bases each). Trimming left V 4 bases short and J 4 bases short, with 14 bases between. Looked up from germline, CDR1 is SGHDN and CDR2 is FVKESK. The CDR3 extends over 14 amino acids. DNA for the CDR3: TGTGCCAGCAGCCCCCAGTGGGACCGGTACGAGCAGTACTTC. Encoded protein: CASSPQWDRYEQYF.

The rearrangement uses TRBV7-9 and TRBJ2-5; TRBD1 is a possible D gene (5 bases). The CDR3 has 15 amino acids. Germline CDR1 reads SEHNR; CDR2 reads FQNEAQ (reference sequence). V lost 5 bases and J 5 bases, leaving 18 bases between the germline ends. CDR3 residues: CASSPPRASWETQYF. As DNA, the CDR3 is TGTGCCAGCAGCCCTCCCAGGGCGAGTTGGGAGACCCAGTACTTC.

This sequence joins TRBV19 and TRBJ2-1, with 10 nucleotides matching TRBD2. The CDR3 is 15 amino acids. J was trimmed by 6 bases and V by 5 bases; bases with no gene match: 7. Per the germline V gene, CDR1 is LNHDA and CDR2 is SQIVND (reference sequence). CDR3 in amino acids: CASSPLAGLGNEQFF. CDR3 sequence (DNA): TGTGCCAGTAGTCCACTAGCGGGGTTAGGCAATGAGCAGTTCTTC.

The chain combines TRBV6-5 with TRBJ1-4; D gene unclear. Germline CDR1 reads MNHEY; CDR2 reads SVGAGI. Between the trimmed V and J ends, which lost 8 bases and 8 bases, there was a span of 18 bases. This CDR3 has 14 residues. CDR3: CASSFSAVSEKLFF. The CDR3 DNA reads as TGTGCCAGCTCCTTTTCTGCGGTTTCGGAAAAACTGTTTTTT.

The chain has TRBV24-1 and TRBJ1-5; 8 positions agree with TRBD1. Germline V gives CDR1 KGHDR, CDR2 SFDVKD. This CDR3 has 15 amino acids. V shed 4 bases, J shed 5 bases, and the junction held 6 bases outside the gene matches. The CDR3: CATSEPTGGDQPQHF. The CDR3 DNA sequence: TGTGCCACCAGTGAGCCTACAGGGGGGGATCAGCCCCAGCATTTT.

The V call is TRBV14, the J call TRBJ2-1; a possible D gene is TRBD2 (6 bases). V gave up 2 bases and J gave up 3 bases, with 14 bases separating them. Germline lookup yields CDR1 SGHDN and CDR2 FVKESK. The CDR3 extends over 16 amino acids. CDR3 sequence: CASSQNGGVLYNEQFF. The CDR3 DNA sequence: TGTGCCAGCAGCCAAAATGGCGGGGTTCTCTACAATGAGCAGTTCTTC.

The DNA of the CDR3 is TGCGCCAGCAGCTTGACCCAGGGGGAGGAAAAACTGTTTTTT. It yields the protein CASSLTQGEEKLFF. This chain connects TRBV5-1 to TRBJ1-4, with TRBD1 identical over 7 bases. Germline trimming cut 1 base from V and 8 bases from J; bases unmatched to any gene: 5. The CDR3 is made up of 14 amino acids. CDR1 and CDR2 (germline): SGHRS, YFSETQ.

The chain links TRBV4-1 to TRBJ2-7; 15 nucleotides match TRBD2. This CDR3 comprises 17 residues. The germline V gene has CDR1 MGHRA and CDR2 YSYEKL. V shed 1 base and J 4 bases; nucleotides not matched to a gene: 5. This chain's CDR3 is CASSQGTSGGGIYEQYF. As DNA, the CDR3 is TGCGCCAGCAGCCAAGGGACTAGCGGGGGGGGAATTTACGAGCAGTACTTC.

V is TRBV27 and J is TRBJ2-1, with a tentative D call TRBD1 (5 bases). V dropped 3 bases and J dropped 6 bases, with 21 bases sitting between them. Germline CDR1 reads MNHEY; CDR2 reads SMNVEV (reference sequence). This CDR3 is built from 17 residues. CDR3 bases: TGTGCCAGCAGTTTGGGATACGGCAGGGTGGTGCGCAATGAGCAGTTCTTC. It yields the protein CASSLGYGRVVRNEQFF.

This clone was found once. The chain couples TRBV27 to TRBJ1-5; tentative D call: TRBD1 (6 bases). The CDR3 runs 15 residues. Deletions cut 6 bases from V and 4 bases from J, with 16 bases between. Germline-derived CDR1 and CDR2 are MNHEY and SMNVEV (reference sequence). CDR3 residues: CASSYSGEPNQPQHF. The CDR3 DNA reads as TGTGCCAGCAGCTACTCAGGGGAGCCAAATCAGCCCCAGCATTTT.

The chain is built from TRBV19 and TRBJ2-5; 9 nucleotides line up with TRBD2. V dropped 0 bases and J dropped 4; count of bases not matched to a gene: 0. Germline V gene data show CDR1 as LNHDA and CDR2 as SQIVND (reference sequence). CDR3 length: 14 amino acids. Written as DNA, the CDR3 is TGTGCCAGTAGTATAGAGCGGGAGGGAGAGACCCAGTACTTC. As protein: CASSIEREGETQYF.

The V gene is TRBV19, the J gene TRBJ1-2; no clear D. V shed 7 bases and J shed 5 bases, with 11 bases lying between them. The CDR3 length is 12 residues. Germline CDR1 LNHDA, CDR2 SQIVND (reference sequence). The CDR3 DNA reads as TGTGCCAGTACCGATATCGGTTATGGCTACACCTTC. Translated, it gives CASTDIGYGYTF.

V is TRBV7-3 and J is TRBJ1-1, with D perhaps TRBD1 (5 bases). V lost 5 bases, J lost 1 base, and 11 bases lay in between. The V gene's germline CDR1 is SGHTA and CDR2 FQGTGA. CDR3 length: 14 residues. In DNA form, the CDR3 reads TGTGCCAGCAGCCCGCACCAGGGGAACACTGAAGCTTTCTTT. It yields the protein CASSPHQGNTEAFF.

CDR3: CASSLIGQGEFSDTQYF. In DNA form, the CDR3 reads TGTGCCAGCAGTCTAATCGGACAGGGGGAGTTTTCAGATACGCAGTATTTT. The chain combines TRBV27 with TRBJ2-3, with 10 positions matching TRBD1. Per the germline V gene, CDR1 is MNHEY and CDR2 is SMNVEV (reference sequence). CDR3 length: 17 amino acids. The trim removed 5 bases at V and 4 bases at J, leaving 12 bases unmatched.

The rearrangement uses TRBV11-3 and TRBJ1-3; perhaps TRBD1 as D (6 bases). The V end lost 5 bases, the J end lost 2 bases, and 13 bases lay between the germline ends. CDR1 SGHNT and CDR2 YENEEA come from the germline V gene. The CDR3 is 15 amino acids. The CDR3 nucleotides are TGTGCCAGCAGCGAACGACAGGTAGCTGGAAACACCATATATTTT. As protein: CASSERQVAGNTIYF.

The table lists this clone with a count of one. CDR3 amino acids: CASSELQPGTPSYEQYF. For the CDR3, the DNA is TGTGCCAGCAGTGAGCTACAACCCGGGACACCATCCTACGAGCAGTACTTC. The chain combines TRBV25-1 with TRBJ2-7; a weak D match, TRBD1 (6 bases). From germline, CDR1 is MGHDK and CDR2 SYGVNS. CDR3 length equals 17 residues. Trimming removed 3 bases at V and 1 base at J, with 19 bases between.

The chain carries TRBV7-3 and TRBJ2-5, with 9 positions matching TRBD1. This CDR3 spans 14 amino acids. J was trimmed by 7 bases and V by 5 bases; bases with no gene match: 8. Germline loops: CDR1 SGHTA, CDR2 FQGTGA. This CDR3 reads CASSQTGGGGTQYF. The DNA of the CDR3 is TGTGCCAGCAGCCAGACAGGGGGTGGTGGGACCCAGTACTTC.

This chain uses TRBV6-2 or TRBV6-3 with TRBJ1-1, with D hard to call. The V end lost 2 bases, the J end lost 0 bases, and 10 bases lay between the germline ends. From germline, CDR1 is MNHEY and CDR2 SVGEGT. The CDR3 covers 15 residues. CDR3 region: CASSYAAEMNTEAFF. For the CDR3, the DNA is TGTGCCAGCAGTTACGCGGCGGAAATGAACACTGAAGCTTTCTTT.

The chain has TRBV6-6 and TRBJ1-6, with 7 nucleotides matching TRBD1. Germline CDR1 reads MNHNY; CDR2 reads SVGAGI (reference sequence). The ends lost 7 bases at V and 6 bases at J; junction bases unmatched: 9. CDR3 length: 15 amino acids. The CDR3, as DNA: TGTGCCAGCAACGGACAGGCCCCGACTAATTCACCCCTCCACTTT. It specifies CASNGQAPTNSPLHF.

This sequence joins TRBV5-1 and TRBJ2-7; no clear D gene. Germline V gene sequence: CDR1 SGHRS, CDR2 YFSETQ. The CDR3 contains 14 residues. The V gene lost 4 bases and the J gene lost 1 base, with 12 bases spanning the gap. CDR3 sequence: CASSMYDGSYEQYF. As DNA, the CDR3 is TGCGCCAGCAGCATGTACGACGGTTCCTACGAGCAGTACTTC.

This clone was seen more than once but under ten times. J is TRBJ2-1 and V is TRBV7-9; 7 bases line up with TRBD2. This CDR3 contains 16 residues. Trimming took 1 base from V and 3 from J; bases not matched to a gene: 6. Germline values: CDR1 SEHNR, CDR2 FQNEAQ (reference sequence). The CDR3 region is CASSLDLAVDYNEQFF. CDR3 in DNA: TGTGCCAGCAGCTTAGATCTAGCGGTCGACTACAATGAGCAGTTCTTC.

The V and J genes are TRBV9 and TRBJ2-7, with D possibly matching TRBD1 (6 bases). Trimming shortened V by 5 bases and J by 0 bases, and 15 bases separated the two germline ends. CDR3 size: 15 residues. Germline V gene data show CDR1 as SGDLS and CDR2 as YYNGEE. The CDR3 coding sequence is TGTGCCAGCAGTACCGCCGGGACAAGCTCCTACGAGCAGTACTTC. Translating gives CASSTAGTSSYEQYF.